The source of this TCR beta chain is a study of human T cells and chemical hapten exposure. Overall study: Patients' scalps got diphenylcyclopropenone weekly throughout the roughly 25-week study.

V shed 3 bases, J shed 5 bases, and the junction held 6 bases outside the gene matches. The CDR3 sequence is 13 residues long. Germline CDR1 SQVTM, CDR2 ANQGSEA. MiXCR, applied by TCRdb to the RACE reads, yields one record per CDR3 protein. The table shows 180,000 or so distinct CDR3 sequences, with approximately 31% occurring only once. This clonotype was picked up one time. Time point: pre-sensitization, week 0. Treatment reported: therapeutic diphenylcyclopropenone sensitization with weekly scalp DPC. The sequence derives from a woman aged 25-40 years with alopecia areata. Some clones in this sample may be carry-over from other donors' samples. Sequences were derived from whole blood, sampled in connection with sensitization to the hapten diphenylcyclopropenone (DPC). The chain uses TRBV29-1 and TRBJ2-5; 7 bases are a match to TRBD2. This chain's CDR3 is CSVDLLALETQYF. The CDR3 coding sequence is TGCAGCGTTGATTTACTAGCGTTGGAGACCCAGTACTTC.